This T cell receptor (beta chain) was recovered during a study of OX40 agonist ivuxolimab in advanced cancers. At the level of the whole study: Ivuxolimab, which targeted the costimulatory receptor OX40 (CD134), was an agonistic, fully human IgG2 monoclonal antibody. Intravenous ivuxolimab was administered to patients every 2 weeks at six dose levels: 0.01, 0.1, 0.3, 1.5, 3 and 10 mg/kg. Among the 52 dose-escalation patients, some 19 had hepatocellular carcinoma, about 15 melanoma, 9 renal cell carcinoma and 9 head and neck cancer. The dose-escalation cohort was over 70% male with a mean age of approximately 59 years, ranging from roughly 20 to 85. Prior anti-PD-1, anti-PD-L1 or anti-CTLA-4 therapy was permitted, and checkpoint inhibitors had been received by about two fifths of dose-escalation patients. Partial responses were achieved by three dose-escalation patients, of whom one had hepatocellular carcinoma and two had cutaneous melanoma. Peripheral TCRbeta sequencing aimed to test whether ivuxolimab altered TCR sequence diversity and caused clonal T-cell expansion. The paper describes the monotherapy dose-escalation part (N of about 52 patients) of the phase I trial of ivuxolimab.

The trial excluded patients who had a history of autoimmune disease or who were on systemic immunosuppression. Peripheral blood for TCR sequencing was collected from all dose cohorts at baseline, on cycle 4 day 1, and on cycle 7 day 1. The samples were taken from a phase I, first-in-human, multicenter, open-label dose-escalation trial of ivuxolimab. Adults with locally advanced or metastatic head and neck squamous cell, hepatocellular, melanoma or renal cell carcinoma were enrolled in the trial. Before TCR sequencing, CD4+ and CD8+ T cells were separately sorted from peripheral blood. Unmatched junction bases come to 6, with V trimmed by 8 bases and J by 5 bases. The CDR3 numbers 13 residues from cysteine through phenylalanine. The CDR3 DNA has 39 bases and is translated from base 1. CDR1 is given as MGHDK and CDR2 as SYGVNS, both from the germline V gene. As for this clone: Its recognized antigen is unknown. Per-base qualities were not stored, and no clone one base away is much larger.

Points the paper makes about the study in general: After ivuxolimab, expanded clones were on average more numerous among CD8+ T cells than among CD4+ T cells. Partial responders in the 0.1-3.0 mg/kg groups had among the lowest normalized peripheral clonal expansion, especially among CD8+ T cells. Low levels of normalized T-cell clonal expansion were also seen in some patients who did not respond. The antigen specificity of the clonally expanded peripheral T cells was not determined. At doses of 0.1 to 3.0 mg/kg, clonal expansion of both CD4+ and CD8+ blood T cells was observed from baseline to week 6.

For sequencing of the TCRbeta CDR3 region, genomic DNA was extracted from the sorted cells. The immunoSEQ Assay was used to sequence the TCRbeta CDR3 regions. TCRdb's version of the immuneACCESS table is confined to in-frame rearrangements and falls short of the full clone set. An unresolved V gene accounts for under half of the shortfall where checked; the remainder is of unknown origin. The sample table holds about 79,000 clones, of which roughly 88% were seen once. The ten largest make up around 3.5% of the sample. The sequencing used CD4+ or CD8+ T cells sorted from blood, collected in a trial of the OX40 agonist ivuxolimab. The source is an adult with an advanced solid tumor such as melanoma, head and neck, liver or kidney cancer. The chain joins TRBV25-1 to TRBJ2-7, and TRBD1 aligns with 10 junction nucleotides. CDR3 loop: CASATGGYHEQYF. The nucleotide sequence is given as TGTGCCAGCGCGACAGGGGGCTACCACGAGCAGTACTTC.